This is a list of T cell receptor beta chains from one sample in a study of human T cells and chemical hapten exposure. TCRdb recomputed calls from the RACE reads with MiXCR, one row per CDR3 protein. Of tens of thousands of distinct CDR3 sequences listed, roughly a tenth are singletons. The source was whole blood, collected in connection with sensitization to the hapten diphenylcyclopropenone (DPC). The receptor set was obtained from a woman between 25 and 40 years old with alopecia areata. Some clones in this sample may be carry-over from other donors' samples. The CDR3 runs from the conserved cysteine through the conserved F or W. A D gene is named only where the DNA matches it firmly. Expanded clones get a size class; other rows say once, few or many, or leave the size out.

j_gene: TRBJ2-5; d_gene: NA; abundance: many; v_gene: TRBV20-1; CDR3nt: TGCAGTGCTCCGGCGGCTGGGAAAGAGACCCAGTACTTC; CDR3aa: CSAPAAGKETQYF
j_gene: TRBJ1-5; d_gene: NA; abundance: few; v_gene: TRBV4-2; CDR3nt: TGTGCCAGCAGCCAAATACGGGGGGATCAGCCCCAGCATTTT; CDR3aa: CASSQIRGDQPQHF
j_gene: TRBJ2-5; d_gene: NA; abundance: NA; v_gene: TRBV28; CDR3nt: TGTGCCAGCAGTTTTTTGCTTGAAGGGCGGGAGACCCAGTACTTC; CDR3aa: CASSFLLEGRETQYF
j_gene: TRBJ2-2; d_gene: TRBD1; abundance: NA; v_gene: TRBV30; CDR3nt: TGTGCCTGGCTGACAGGGGGCTACACCGGGGAGCTGTTTTTT; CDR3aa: CAWLTGGYTGELFF
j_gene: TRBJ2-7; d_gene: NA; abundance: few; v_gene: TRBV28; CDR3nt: TGTGCCAGCAACCTCAGGGGAGGCTCCTACGAGCAGTACTTC; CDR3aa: CASNLRGGSYEQYF
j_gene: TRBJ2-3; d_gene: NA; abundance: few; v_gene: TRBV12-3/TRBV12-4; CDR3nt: TGTGCCAGCAGTTTCTTGGCCTCAATTGAGGTCACAGATACGCAGTATTTT; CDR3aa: CASSFLASIEVTDTQYF
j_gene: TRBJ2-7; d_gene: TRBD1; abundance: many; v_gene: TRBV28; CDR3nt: TGTGCCAGCAGTTCGGGACAGTCCTACGAGCAGTACTTC; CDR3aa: CASSSGQSYEQYF
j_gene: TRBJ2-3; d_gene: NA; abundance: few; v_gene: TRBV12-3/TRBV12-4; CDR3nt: TGTGCCAGCAGTTTAGATCGAGAAGATACGCAGTATTTT; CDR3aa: CASSLDREDTQYF
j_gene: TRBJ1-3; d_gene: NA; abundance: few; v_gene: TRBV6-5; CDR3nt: TGTGCCAGCAGTTACCAAAGGCCGAGCTCTGGAAACACCATATATTTT; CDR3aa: CASSYQRPSSGNTIYF
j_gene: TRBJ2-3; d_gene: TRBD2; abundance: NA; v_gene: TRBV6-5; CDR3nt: TGTGTCAGCAGTCCGGGACTAGCGGGGGGGCTCAGCACAGATACGCAGTATTTT; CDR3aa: CVSSPGLAGGLSTDTQYF
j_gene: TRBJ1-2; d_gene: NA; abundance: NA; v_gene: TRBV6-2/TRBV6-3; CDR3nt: TGTGCCAGCAGTTCATCGATGGGGTTTGGCTACACCTTC; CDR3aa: CASSSSMGFGYTF
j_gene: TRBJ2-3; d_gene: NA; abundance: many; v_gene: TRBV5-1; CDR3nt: TGCGCCAGCAGCTTGCGCGGTCACACAGATACGCAGTATTTT; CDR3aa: CASSLRGHTDTQYF
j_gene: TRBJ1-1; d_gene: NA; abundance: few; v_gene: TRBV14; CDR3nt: TGTGCCAGCAGCCAAGACCGACGGAAAGGGATGAACACTGAAGCTTTCTTT; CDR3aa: CASSQDRRKGMNTEAFF
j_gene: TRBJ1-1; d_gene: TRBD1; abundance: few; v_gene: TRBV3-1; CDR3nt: TGTGCCAGCAGCCAAGTTGGCAGGGGGTACCCTGAAGCTTTCTTT; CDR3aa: CASSQVGRGYPEAFF